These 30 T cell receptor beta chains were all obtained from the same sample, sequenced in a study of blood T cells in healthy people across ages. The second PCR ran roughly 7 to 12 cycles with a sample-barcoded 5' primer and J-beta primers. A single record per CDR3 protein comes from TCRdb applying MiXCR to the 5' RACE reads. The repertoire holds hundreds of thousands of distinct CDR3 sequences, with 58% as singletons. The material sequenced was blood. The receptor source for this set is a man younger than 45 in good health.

The CDR3 spells CASRRRGSTDTQYF. For the CDR3, the DNA is TGTGCCAGCCGCCGAAGAGGGAGCACAGATACGCAGTATTTT. This chain joins TRBV12-3 or TRBV12-4 and TRBJ2-3; TRBD2 is a possible D gene (5 bases). The CDR3 spans 14 residues. V lost 8 bases, J lost 0 bases, and 12 bases lay in between.

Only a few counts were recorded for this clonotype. The CDR3 sequence is CSVVMQDWGYTF. CDR3 DNA sequence: TGCAGCGTTGTGATGCAGGACTGGGGCTACACCTTC. V is TRBV29-1 and J is TRBJ1-2; D not resolved. V was pared by 4 bases and J by 8 bases, with 14 bases between. Germline V gene lookup returns CDR1 SQVTM and CDR2 ANQGSEA. This CDR3 region has 12 residues.

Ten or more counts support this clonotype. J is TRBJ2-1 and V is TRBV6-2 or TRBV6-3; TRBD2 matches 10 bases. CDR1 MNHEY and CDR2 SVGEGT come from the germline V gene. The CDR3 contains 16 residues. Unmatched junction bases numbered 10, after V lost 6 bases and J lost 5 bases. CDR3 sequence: CASRNLLAGRNNEQFF. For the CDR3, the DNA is TGTGCCAGCAGAAACCTACTAGCGGGGCGTAACAATGAGCAGTTCTTC.

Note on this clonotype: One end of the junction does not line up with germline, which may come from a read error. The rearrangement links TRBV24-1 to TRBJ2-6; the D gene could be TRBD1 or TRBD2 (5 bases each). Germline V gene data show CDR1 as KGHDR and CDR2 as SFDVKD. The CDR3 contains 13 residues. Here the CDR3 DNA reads TGTGCCGGAGGAATATCTGGGGCCAGCGTCCTGACTTTC. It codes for CAGGISGASVLTF.

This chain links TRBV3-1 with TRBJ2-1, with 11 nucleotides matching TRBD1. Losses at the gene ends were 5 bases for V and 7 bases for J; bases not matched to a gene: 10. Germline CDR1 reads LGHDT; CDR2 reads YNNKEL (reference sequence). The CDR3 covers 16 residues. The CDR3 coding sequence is TGTGCCAGCAGCAGAAAACCGGGACAGGGGGGAAATGAGCAGTTCTTC. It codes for CASSRKPGQGGNEQFF.

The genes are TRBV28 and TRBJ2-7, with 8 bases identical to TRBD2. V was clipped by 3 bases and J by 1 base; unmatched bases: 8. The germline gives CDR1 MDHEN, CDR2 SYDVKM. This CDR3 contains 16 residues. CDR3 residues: CASSFSTSVPSYEQYF. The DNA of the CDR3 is TGTGCCAGCAGTTTTTCGACTAGCGTGCCTTCCTACGAGCAGTACTTC.

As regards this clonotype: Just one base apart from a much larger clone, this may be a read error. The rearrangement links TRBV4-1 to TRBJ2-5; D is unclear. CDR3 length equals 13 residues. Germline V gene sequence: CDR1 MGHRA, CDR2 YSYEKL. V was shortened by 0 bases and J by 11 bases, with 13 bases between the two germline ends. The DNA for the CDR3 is TGCGCCAGCAGCCAAGAGCGGCTCAATGAGCAGTACTTC. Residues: CASSQERLNEQYF.

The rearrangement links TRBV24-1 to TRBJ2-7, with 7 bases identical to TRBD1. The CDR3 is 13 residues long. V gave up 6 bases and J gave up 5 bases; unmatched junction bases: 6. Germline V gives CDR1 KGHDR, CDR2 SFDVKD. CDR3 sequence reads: CATSPGQLHEQYF. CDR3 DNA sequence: TGTGCCACCAGTCCGGGACAGCTCCACGAGCAGTACTTC.

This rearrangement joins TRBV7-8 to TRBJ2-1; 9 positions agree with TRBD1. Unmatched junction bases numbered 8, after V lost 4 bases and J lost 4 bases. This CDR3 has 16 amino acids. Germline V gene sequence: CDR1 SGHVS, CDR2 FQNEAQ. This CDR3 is CASSSSSGTGYNEQFF. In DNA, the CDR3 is TGTGCCAGCAGCTCCTCTTCCGGGACAGGGTACAATGAGCAGTTCTTC.

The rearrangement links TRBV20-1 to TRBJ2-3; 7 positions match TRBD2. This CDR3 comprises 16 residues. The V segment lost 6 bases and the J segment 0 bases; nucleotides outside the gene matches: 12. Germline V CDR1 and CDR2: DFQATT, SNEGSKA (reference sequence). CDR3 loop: CSASLRLADSTDTQYF. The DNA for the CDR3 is TGCAGTGCCAGTCTACGCCTAGCGGACAGCACAGATACGCAGTATTTT.

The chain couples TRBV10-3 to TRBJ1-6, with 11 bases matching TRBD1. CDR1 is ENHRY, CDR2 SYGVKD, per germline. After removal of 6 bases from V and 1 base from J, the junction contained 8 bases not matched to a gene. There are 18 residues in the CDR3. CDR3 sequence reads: CAIRPGQGAQSYNSPLHF. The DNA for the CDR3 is TGTGCCATCAGGCCAGGACAGGGGGCGCAATCCTATAATTCACCCCTCCACTTT.

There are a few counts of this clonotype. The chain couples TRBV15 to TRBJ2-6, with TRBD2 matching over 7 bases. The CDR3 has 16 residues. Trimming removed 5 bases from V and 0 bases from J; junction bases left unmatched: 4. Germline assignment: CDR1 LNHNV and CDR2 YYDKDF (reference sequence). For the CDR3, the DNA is TGTGCCACCAGCCTTTTAGCGGGCTCTGGGGCCAACGTCCTGACTTTC. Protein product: CATSLLAGSGANVLTF.

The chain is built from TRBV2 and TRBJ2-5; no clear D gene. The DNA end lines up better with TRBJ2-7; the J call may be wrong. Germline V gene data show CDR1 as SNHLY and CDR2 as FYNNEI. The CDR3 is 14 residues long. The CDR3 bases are TGTGCCAGCAGTGAAGCGCAAGGATTCAGCGAGCAGTACTTC. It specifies CASSEAQGFSEQYF.

In nucleotides, the CDR3 is TGTGCTAGTGGTTTGGATCCGGGACAGCCTCCCTACGAGCAGTACTTC. Encoded protein: CASGLDPGQPPYEQYF. V and J are TRBV12-5 and TRBJ2-7, with 7 bases fitting TRBD1. The CDR3 has 16 residues. The ends lost 1 base at V and 2 bases at J; junction bases unmatched: 8. The V gene's germline CDR1 is LGHNT and CDR2 FRNRAP. The full variable domain, in which reference TRBV12-5 and TRBJ2-7 provide the parts outside the CDR3, is DARVTQTPRHKVTEMGQEVTMRCQPILGHNTVFWYRQTMMQGLELLAYFRNRAPLDDSGMPKDRFSAEMPDATLATLKIQPSEPRDSAVYFCASGLDPGQPPYEQYFGPGTRLTVT.

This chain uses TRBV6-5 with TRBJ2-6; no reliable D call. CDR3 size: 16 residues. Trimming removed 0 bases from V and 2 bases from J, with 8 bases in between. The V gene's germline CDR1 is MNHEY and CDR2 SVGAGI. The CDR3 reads CASSYSHGAGANVLTF. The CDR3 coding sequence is TGTGCCAGCAGTTACTCGCACGGTGCTGGGGCCAACGTCCTGACTTTC.

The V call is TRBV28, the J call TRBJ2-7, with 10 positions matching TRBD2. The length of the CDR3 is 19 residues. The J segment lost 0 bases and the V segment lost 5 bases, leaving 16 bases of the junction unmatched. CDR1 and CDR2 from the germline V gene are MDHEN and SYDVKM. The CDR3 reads CASSPSYIGLAESSYEQYF. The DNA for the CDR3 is TGTGCCAGCAGTCCATCCTATATCGGACTAGCGGAGAGCTCCTACGAGCAGTACTTC.

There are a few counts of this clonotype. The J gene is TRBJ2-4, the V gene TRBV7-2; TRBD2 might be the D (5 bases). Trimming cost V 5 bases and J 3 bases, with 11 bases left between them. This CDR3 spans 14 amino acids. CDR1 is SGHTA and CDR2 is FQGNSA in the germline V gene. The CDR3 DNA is TGTGCCAGCAGCACCCGCGGAGGCAAAAACATTCAGTACTTC. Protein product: CASSTRGGKNIQYF.

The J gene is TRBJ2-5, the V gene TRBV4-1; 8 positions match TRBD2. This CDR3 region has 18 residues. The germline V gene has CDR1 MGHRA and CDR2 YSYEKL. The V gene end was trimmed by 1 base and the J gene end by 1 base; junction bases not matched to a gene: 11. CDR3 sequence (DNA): TGCGCCAGCAGCCAAGGAGCAAGCGGGAGAGGAGGCCAAGAGACCCAGTACTTC. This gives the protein CASSQGASGRGGQETQYF.

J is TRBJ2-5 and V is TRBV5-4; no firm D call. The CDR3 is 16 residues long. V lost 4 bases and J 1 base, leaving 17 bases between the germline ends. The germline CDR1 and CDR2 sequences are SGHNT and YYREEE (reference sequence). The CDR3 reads CASSNRDTEFQETQYF. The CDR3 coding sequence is TGTGCCAGCAGCAACCGCGATACAGAGTTCCAAGAGACCCAGTACTTC.

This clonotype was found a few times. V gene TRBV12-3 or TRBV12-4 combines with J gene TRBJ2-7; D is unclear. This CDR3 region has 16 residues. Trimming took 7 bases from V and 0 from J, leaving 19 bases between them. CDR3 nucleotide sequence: TGTGCCAGCACCCTTCGTGCAGGCAGGAGCTCCTACGAGCAGTACTTC. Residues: CASTLRAGRSSYEQYF.

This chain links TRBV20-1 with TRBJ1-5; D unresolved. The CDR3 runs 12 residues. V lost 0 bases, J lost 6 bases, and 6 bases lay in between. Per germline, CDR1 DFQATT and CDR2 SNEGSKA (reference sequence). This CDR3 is CSARDRGQPQHF. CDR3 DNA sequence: TGCAGTGCTAGAGATCGAGGTCAGCCCCAGCATTTT.

CDR3 sequence reads: CASSYSRASTGGYTF. DNA for the CDR3: TGTGCCAGCAGTTACTCGCGGGCCTCGACAGGTGGCTACACCTTC. V gene TRBV6-5 combines with J gene TRBJ1-2; TRBD1 is a possible D gene (6 bases). Germline loops: CDR1 MNHEY, CDR2 SVGAGI. Deletions cut 0 bases from V and 7 bases from J, with 15 bases between. This CDR3 comprises 15 residues.

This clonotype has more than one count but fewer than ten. CDR3 residues: CSVEGYGGRWGEQFF. Written as DNA, the CDR3 is TGCAGCGTTGAGGGATATGGCGGGAGATGGGGTGAGCAGTTCTTC. J is TRBJ2-1 and V is TRBV29-1; 7 bases fit TRBD2. The trim removed 3 bases at V and 9 bases at J, leaving 14 bases unmatched. The CDR3 is made up of 15 amino acids. CDR1 is SQVTM and CDR2 is ANQGSEA in the germline V gene.

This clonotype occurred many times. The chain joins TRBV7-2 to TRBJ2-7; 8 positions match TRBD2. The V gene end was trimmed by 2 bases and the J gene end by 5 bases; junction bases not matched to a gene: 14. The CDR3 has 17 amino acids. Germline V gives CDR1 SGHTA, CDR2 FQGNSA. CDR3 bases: TGTGCCAGCAGCTTAATGGGCTGGATTAGCGGGGACCACGAGCAGTACTTC. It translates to CASSLMGWISGDHEQYF.

The CDR3 DNA is TGTGCCAGCAGACGTGTCAACGAGCAGTACTTC. Its translation is CASRRVNEQYF. This rearrangement joins TRBV25-1 to TRBJ2-7; no reliable D call. Germline CDR1 reads MGHDK; CDR2 reads SYGVNS. The ends were cut back, 6 bases at V and 5 bases at J, with 8 bases in the middle. The CDR3 runs 11 residues.

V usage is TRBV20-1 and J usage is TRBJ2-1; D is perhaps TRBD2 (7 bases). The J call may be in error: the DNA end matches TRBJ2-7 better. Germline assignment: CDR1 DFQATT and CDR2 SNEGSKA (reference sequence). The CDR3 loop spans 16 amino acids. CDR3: CSARAGGWLTYNEQYF. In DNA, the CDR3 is TGCAGTGCTAGAGCGGGGGGCTGGTTGACCTACAATGAGCAGTACTTC.

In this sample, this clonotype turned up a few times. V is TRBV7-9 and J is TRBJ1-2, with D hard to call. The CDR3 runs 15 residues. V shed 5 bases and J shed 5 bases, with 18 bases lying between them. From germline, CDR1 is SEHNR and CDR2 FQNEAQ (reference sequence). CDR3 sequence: CASSTLRTSLYGYTF. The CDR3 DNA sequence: TGTGCCAGCAGCACACTTCGGACCTCTTTATATGGCTACACCTTC. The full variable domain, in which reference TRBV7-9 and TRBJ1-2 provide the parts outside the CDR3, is DTGVSQNPRHKITKRGQNVTFRCDPISEHNRLYWYRQTLGQGPEFLTYFQNEAQLEKSRLLSDRFSAERPKGSFSTLEIQRTEQGDSAMYLCASSTLRTSLYGYTFGSGTRLTVV.

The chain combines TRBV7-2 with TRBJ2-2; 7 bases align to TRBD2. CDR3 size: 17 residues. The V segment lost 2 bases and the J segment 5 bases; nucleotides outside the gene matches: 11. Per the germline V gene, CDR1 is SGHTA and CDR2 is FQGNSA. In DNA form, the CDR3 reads TGTGCCAGCAGCTTAAGCGGAGGGAGGGCCAATACCGGGGAGCTGTTTTTT. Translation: CASSLSGGRANTGELFF.

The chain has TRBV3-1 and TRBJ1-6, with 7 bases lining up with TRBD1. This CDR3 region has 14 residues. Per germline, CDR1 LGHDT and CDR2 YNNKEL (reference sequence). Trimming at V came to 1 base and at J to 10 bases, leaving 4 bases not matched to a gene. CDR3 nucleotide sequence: TGTGCCAGCAGCCAAGGAGGGGGCGACTCACCCCTCCACTTT. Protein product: CASSQGGGDSPLHF. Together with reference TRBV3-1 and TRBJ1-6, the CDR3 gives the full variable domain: DTAVSQTPKYLVTQMGNDKSIKCEQNLGHDTMYWYKQDSKKFLKIMFSYNNKELIINETVPNRFSPKSPDKAHLNLHINSLELGDSAVYFCASSQGGGDSPLHFGNGTRLTVT.

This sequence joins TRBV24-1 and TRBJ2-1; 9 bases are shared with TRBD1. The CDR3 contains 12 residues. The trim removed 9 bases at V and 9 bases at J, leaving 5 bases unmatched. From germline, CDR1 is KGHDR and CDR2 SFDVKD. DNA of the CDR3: TGTGCCACCGGGGGGACAGGGAGTGAGCAGTTCTTC. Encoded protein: CATGGTGSEQFF.